This T cell receptor (beta chain) originates from a study of blood T cell repertoires in COVID-19. As for the study in general: Whether acute or convalescent, the COVID-19 samples came from the United States, Italy and Spain. The cDNA or gDNA used as material had been derived from T cells, B-cell-depleted T cells, or PBMCs.

Authors' data handling: Counts of nucleated cells, estimated from reference gene primer amplification, were obtained. Assay used: immunoSEQ multiplex PCR; TCRdb lists only in-frame clones, some missing. From that table come the V and J calls and clone size; the DNA was used to work out D and trimming. The sample carries some 110,000 clones, approximately 80% recorded once. The CDR3 runs 14 residues. Germline V CDR1 and CDR2: MNHEY, SVGAGI. V shed 5 bases and J 2 bases; nucleotides not matched to a gene: 0. The receptor was derived from a woman of 80 years or more with active or convalescent COVID-19. Source material: peripheral blood. V gene TRBV6-5 combines with J gene TRBJ1-6; 7 nucleotides agree with TRBD1. The DNA of the CDR3 is TGTGCCAGCAGTAGGGGGCCCTATAATTCACCCCTCCACTTT. Its protein product is CASSRGPYNSPLHF.